Given below is one T cell receptor beta chain in context. Its target is not known. These data belong to a study of graft-versus-host responses after intestinal transplantation. Study details: Recipients underwent multivisceral, liver-intestinal, or isolated intestinal transplants. Induction using anti-thymocyte globulin, followed by tacrolimus and steroids for two to three years, was given to all recipients.

CDR3 length: 13 amino acids. Germline lookup yields CDR1 ENHRY and CDR2 SYGVKD. V was cut by 11 bases and J by 0 bases, with 14 bases left in between. Generated by immunoSEQ multiplex PCR, the TCRdb table keeps only in-frame clones and is missing some. The sample records 89,000 or so clones, 82% being singletons. Points from the study as a whole: Ileal or blood samples showed some GvH clones first, and such clones were also found in recipient marrow.

This sequence was found in a human donor who received an intestinal transplant. V and J are TRBV10-3 and TRBJ2-7; tentatively, D is TRBD1 (7 bases). The input for sequencing was unstimulated CD4+ T cells sorted from spleen or lymph node cells, taken before intestinal transplant. CDR3 residues: CAAGGTISYEQYF. Here the CDR3 DNA reads TGTGCCGCAGGGGGGACGATCTCCTACGAGCAGTACTTC.